A selection of T cell receptor beta chains follows, all from one sample in a study of T-cell reconstitution after alpha-beta-depleted transplantation in children. TCRdb re-analysed the PCR reads in MiXCR, keeping a single row per CDR3 protein. The sample contains about 500,000 distinct CDR3 sequences, over 9.5% of which appear only once. The source was PBMCs, mostly from graft donor cells, collected 180 days after TCRalphabeta/CD19-depleted stem cell transplant. Receptors were obtained from a female patient between 2 and 15 years old who had a stem cell transplant for aplastic anemia, so the T cells may come from the graft donor. Both conserved end residues are part of each CDR3. The D gene is left open where the match is weak. Some rows have no size entry. The others give once, few or many, or a class for an expanded clone.

cdr3_aa,cdr3_nt,j_call,d_call,v_call,clone_size
CSARKGKGGELFF,TGCAGTGCTAGAAAGGGGAAAGGCGGGGAGCTGTTTTTT,TRBJ2-2,NA,TRBV20-1,NA
CASSPGPSNEQFF,TGTGCCAGCTCCCCCGGGCCCTCCAATGAGCAGTTCTTC,TRBJ2-1,NA,TRBV18,many
CASRPGQGDWTQYF,TGTGCCAGTAGACCGGGACAGGGGGACTGGACCCAGTACTTC,TRBJ2-5,TRBD1,TRBV19,many
CASSQAFGTSTEAFF,TGTGCCAGCAGCCAAGCATTCGGGACCTCTACTGAAGCTTTCTTT,TRBJ1-1,NA,TRBV14,NA
CASSQEGASSYEQYF,TGTGCCAGCAGCCAAGAAGGGGCCAGCTCCTACGAGCAGTACTTC,TRBJ2-7,NA,TRBV3-1,NA
CAISDRGRRDTEAFF,TGTGCCATCAGTGATAGGGGGCGTAGGGACACTGAAGCTTTCTTT,TRBJ1-1,TRBD1,TRBV10-3,few
CASSTTPAGWGRNEQFF,TGTGCCAGCAGTACTACACCTGCGGGTTGGGGTCGCAATGAGCAGTTCTTC,TRBJ2-1,NA,TRBV6-2/TRBV6-3,NA
CASFHQESYGYTF,TGTGCCAGCTTTCACCAGGAAAGCTATGGCTACACCTTC,TRBJ1-2,NA,TRBV6-1,NA
CASSQRVGSGGNIQYF,TGTGCCAGCAGCCAACGGGTCGGTAGCGGGGGAAACATTCAGTACTTC,TRBJ2-4,TRBD2,TRBV3-1,few
CASSFSGVNVLTF,TGTGCCAGCAGTTTCTCCGGGGTCAACGTCCTGACTTTC,TRBJ2-6,NA,TRBV6-2/TRBV6-3,NA
CASSPTGSWEQYF,TGTGCCAGCAGCCCTACAGGGAGCTGGGAGCAGTACTTC,TRBJ2-7,NA,TRBV12-3/TRBV12-4,many
CASSPLALSYNEQFF,TGTGCCAGCAGTCCATTGGCCCTCTCCTACAATGAGCAGTTCTTC,TRBJ2-1,NA,TRBV6-1,few
CASSYRVINSPLHF,TGTGCCAGCAGTTACAGGGTAATCAATTCACCCCTCCACTTT,TRBJ1-6,NA,TRBV12-3/TRBV12-4,many
CASSQDGTGGSHQPQHF,TGCGCCAGCAGCCAAGATGGAACAGGGGGCTCCCATCAGCCCCAGCATTTT,TRBJ1-5,TRBD1,TRBV4-3,few
CSASSSGVLGNEQFF,TGCAGTGCTTCTAGTAGCGGGGTCTTGGGGAATGAGCAGTTCTTC,TRBJ2-1,TRBD2,TRBV20-1,few
CASSQVGVTNYGYTF,TGTGCCAGCAGCCAAGTGGGAGTAACTAACTATGGCTACACCTTC,TRBJ1-2,NA,TRBV3-1,NA
CSVEGTYVRTDTQYF,TGCAGCGTTGAGGGGACATATGTTCGCACAGATACGCAGTATTTT,TRBJ2-3,NA,TRBV29-1,NA
CASSQVGTLNTGELFF,TGCGCCAGCAGCCAAGTCGGGACCCTTAACACCGGGGAGCTGTTTTTT,TRBJ2-2,NA,TRBV4-3,NA
CASSLHTGETQYF,TGTGCCAGCAGCCTCCACACGGGGGAGACCCAGTACTTC,TRBJ2-5,NA,TRBV7-2,few
CSAGQGAKNIQYF,TGCAGTGCGGGCCAGGGCGCCAAAAACATTCAGTACTTC,TRBJ2-4,NA,TRBV20-1,few
CASSQEARGGTDTQYF,TGCGCCAGCAGCCAAGAAGCTAGGGGAGGCACAGATACGCAGTATTTT,TRBJ2-3,NA,TRBV4-1,many
CASSLFGLAGATKNIQYF,TGTGCCAGCAGCTTGTTCGGTCTAGCGGGAGCTACCAAAAACATTCAGTACTTC,TRBJ2-4,TRBD2,TRBV5-5,many
CASSTGTLKAEAFF,TGCGCCAGCAGCACCGGGACGCTAAAGGCTGAAGCTTTCTTT,TRBJ1-1,NA,TRBV5-1,NA
CASSLPGPNTEAFF,TGCGCCAGCAGCTTGCCAGGGCCCAACACTGAAGCTTTCTTT,TRBJ1-1,NA,TRBV5-1,NA
CSVVAASGRASKDEQYF,TGCAGCGTTGTGGCGGCTAGCGGGAGGGCCAGCAAGGACGAGCAGTACTTC,TRBJ2-7,TRBD2,TRBV29-1,NA
CASSLSLGGFIYEQYF,TGTGCCAGCAGTTTATCCCTTGGGGGCTTCATCTACGAGCAGTACTTC,TRBJ2-7,NA,TRBV27,NA
CASRMPGQGYNEQFF,TGTGCCAGCAGAATGCCGGGACAGGGCTACAATGAGCAGTTCTTC,TRBJ2-1,TRBD1,TRBV6-2/TRBV6-3,NA
CASSFRDRAETQYF,TGTGCCAGCAGTTTTCGGGACAGGGCTGAGACCCAGTACTTC,TRBJ2-5,TRBD1,TRBV27,NA
CASSSSRDRAYEQYF,TGTGCCAGCAGCTCATCCCGGGACAGGGCCTACGAGCAGTACTTC,TRBJ2-7,TRBD1,TRBV7-8,few
CASSLAEVADTQYF,TGTGCCAGCAGCTTGGCAGAAGTGGCAGATACGCAGTATTTT,TRBJ2-3,NA,TRBV5-4,NA
CASSLSPRPMGTDTQYF,TGTGCCAGCAGCTTATCCCCCCGACCTATGGGGACAGATACGCAGTATTTT,TRBJ2-3,NA,TRBV7-2,NA